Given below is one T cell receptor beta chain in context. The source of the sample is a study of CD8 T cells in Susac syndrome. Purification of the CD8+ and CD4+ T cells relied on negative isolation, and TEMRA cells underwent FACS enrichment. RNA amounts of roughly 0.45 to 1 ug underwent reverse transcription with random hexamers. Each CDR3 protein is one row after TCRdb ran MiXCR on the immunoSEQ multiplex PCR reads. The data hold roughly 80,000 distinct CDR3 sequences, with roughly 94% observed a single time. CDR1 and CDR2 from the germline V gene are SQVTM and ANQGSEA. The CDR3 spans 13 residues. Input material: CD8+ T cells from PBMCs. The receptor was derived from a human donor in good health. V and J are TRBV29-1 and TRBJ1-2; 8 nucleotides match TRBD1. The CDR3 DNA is TGCAGTGCACATGGACAGGGCGCCGAAGGCTACACCTTC. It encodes CSAHGQGAEGYTF.